A single sample gave rise to the 21 T cell receptor beta chains below, sequenced in a study of shared clonotypes between healthy human individuals. Only in-frame clones appear in the TCRdb table, and some are missing; sequencing was by immunoSEQ multiplex PCR. The sample holds 2 million to 2.5 million clones; 80% to 95% are singletons and the top ten take 0.36%. Material for sequencing was naive CD4+ T cells from PBMCs. This sample's subset: CD45RA+ positively selected. These receptors were taken from a man in his late teens or twenties in good health. Some clones in this sample may be carry-over from other donors' samples.

The V gene is TRBV15, the J gene TRBJ2-1; tentatively, D is TRBD1 (6 bases). Trimming removed 3 bases at V and 6 bases at J, with 15 bases between. Germline CDR1 is LNHNV and CDR2 is YYDKDF (reference sequence). CDR3 size: 15 residues. CDR3 nucleotides: TGTGCCACCAGCAGTACAGGGTTGCTTGTCAATGAGCAGTTCTTC. Its translation is CATSSTGLLVNEQFF.

As concerns this clone: This same CDR3 is encoded by further DNA sequences in the sample. V gene TRBV15 combines with J gene TRBJ2-7; D is ambiguous. Germline CDR1 is LNHNV and CDR2 is YYDKDF (reference sequence). The CDR3 totals 12 residues. The V end was cut by 2 bases, the J end by 4 bases, with 6 bases between. CDR3 nucleotide sequence: TGTGCCACCAGCAGACAAAGGTACGAGCAGTACTTC. Translating gives CATSRQRYEQYF. Full variable domain (outside the CDR3, taken from reference TRBV15 and TRBJ2-7): DAMVIQNPRYQVTQFGKPVTLSCSQTLNHNVMYWYQQKSSQAPKLLFHYYDKDFNNEADTPDNFQSRRPNTSFCFLDIRSPGLGDTAMYLCATSRQRYEQYFGPGTRLTVT.

The chain links TRBV4-1 to TRBJ2-5, with TRBD2 matching over 7 bases. This CDR3 has 14 amino acids. Looked up from germline, CDR1 is MGHRA and CDR2 is YSYEKL. With V trimmed by 7 bases and J by 0 bases, 5 bases remained unmatched. The CDR3 loop reads CASNPRGDQETQYF. The CDR3 nucleotides read TGCGCCAGCAACCCCCGGGGGGACCAAGAGACCCAGTACTTC.

In regard to this clone: Other nucleotide sequences from this sample produce the same CDR3. This chain joins TRBV14 and TRBJ1-1, with D uncertain. The CDR3 has 13 residues. V gave up 4 bases and J gave up 0 bases, with 6 bases separating them. The germline CDR1 and CDR2 sequences are SGHDN and FVKESK. The DNA of the CDR3 is TGTGCCAGCAGCCGGCAACTGAACACTGAAGCTTTCTTT. This sequence encodes CASSRQLNTEAFF.

This clone was detected only once. This same CDR3 is encoded by further DNA sequences in the sample. This chain uses TRBV18 with TRBJ2-5; 8 bases agree with TRBD1. The CDR3 has 14 residues. The germline CDR1 and CDR2 sequences are KGHSH and LQKENI. The V and J ends lost 3 bases and 5 bases, in that order; junction bases with no gene match: 5. CDR3 DNA sequence: TGTGCCAGCTCACCTGCAGGGGGCCGGGAGACCCAGTACTTC. Translated, it gives CASSPAGGRETQYF.

The chain joins TRBV5-1 to TRBJ2-1; D is unclear. Germline V gene sequence: CDR1 SGHRS, CDR2 YFSETQ. The CDR3 runs to 14 residues. V was clipped by 4 bases and J by 6 bases, with 14 bases between them. The CDR3 reads CASSVRRASNEQFF. For the CDR3, the DNA is TGCGCCAGCAGCGTACGCCGGGCCTCCAATGAGCAGTTCTTC.

About this clone: Other DNA sequences from this sample encode an identical CDR3 as well. V is TRBV6-1 and J is TRBJ1-2; 8 bases agree with TRBD1. Germline CDR1 is MNHNS and CDR2 is SASEGT. Trimming took 8 bases from V and 2 from J; bases not matched to a gene: 4. The CDR3 has 13 amino acids. The CDR3 DNA reads as TGTGCCAGCTCTGACAGGGGCAACTATGGCTACACCTTC. Protein sequence: CASSDRGNYGYTF.

This chain links TRBV6-1 with TRBJ2-5, with TRBD1 matching 8 bases. V lost 7 bases to trimming and J lost 7 bases; unmatched junction nucleotides: 5. The CDR3 is 12 amino acids. Germline-derived CDR1 and CDR2 are MNHNS and SASEGT. The CDR3 DNA sequence: TGTGCCAGCACCCGGCAGGGGGCGACCCAGTACTTC. As protein: CASTRQGATQYF.

The J gene is TRBJ2-2, the V gene TRBV6-5; no clear D gene. V was trimmed by 8 bases and J by 8 bases, leaving 15 bases between them. CDR3 length: 13 residues. The germline gives CDR1 MNHEY, CDR2 SVGAGI. CDR3 sequence: CASVAILRGELFF. The DNA for the CDR3 is TGTGCCAGCGTCGCTATCTTAAGGGGGGAGCTGTTTTTT.

The chain links TRBV29-1 to TRBJ2-2, with D unclear. CDR3 size: 13 residues. In germline, CDR1 is SQVTM, CDR2 ANQGSEA. V shed 4 bases and J shed 0 bases, with 6 bases lying between them. DNA of the CDR3: TGCAGCGTTGGTCTCGCGAACACCGGGGAGCTGTTTTTT. Amino acid sequence: CSVGLANTGELFF.

The genes are TRBV2 and TRBJ2-7, with 7 bases lining up with TRBD1. The germline V gene has CDR1 SNHLY and CDR2 FYNNEI. The CDR3 has 16 amino acids. V lost 5 bases, J lost 6 bases, and 16 bases stayed unmatched. CDR3 DNA: TGTGCCAGCAGTTACATCCGGGACAGCCGCCTAGGCGAGCAGTACTTC. Amino acids: CASSYIRDSRLGEQYF.

In this sample, this clone turned up once. The V call is TRBV5-1, the J call TRBJ2-5; weak D call: TRBD1 (6 bases). The length of the CDR3 is 15 residues. Germline CDR1 and CDR2: SGHRS and YFSETQ. V dropped 6 bases and J dropped 4 bases, with 19 bases sitting between them. The CDR3 DNA is TGCGCCAGCACGACCCGCTTGGGGGCGAGAGAGACCCAGTACTTC. As protein: CASTTRLGARETQYF.

The chain uses TRBV7-2 and TRBJ2-2; 8 bases agree with TRBD1. This CDR3 has 16 residues. With 0 bases clipped from V and 1 base from J, the junction kept 1 base outside the gene matches. CDR1 SGHTA and CDR2 FQGNSA come from the germline V gene. The CDR3 loop is CASSLAGTGNTGELFF. The CDR3 DNA reads as TGTGCCAGCAGCTTAGCCGGGACAGGGAACACCGGGGAGCTGTTTTTT.

The chain combines TRBV19 with TRBJ2-2; D is unresolved. The V gene's germline CDR1 is LNHDA and CDR2 SQIVND (reference sequence). The CDR3 is 14 amino acids. V was cut by 6 bases and J by 2 bases, with 10 bases left in between. The CDR3 bases are TGTGCCAGTAGGGCGGCTCCTAACACCGGGGAGCTGTTTTTT. Translating gives CASRAAPNTGELFF.

Comment on this clone: Other nucleotide sequences in the sample specify the same CDR3. The V call is TRBV5-1, the J call TRBJ2-3; the match to TRBD2 covers 9 bases. This CDR3 has 17 amino acids. CDR1 is SGHRS and CDR2 is YFSETQ in the germline V gene. V shed 0 bases and J 2 bases; nucleotides not matched to a gene: 7. The CDR3 protein is CASSLAGLAGHTDTQYF. CDR3 DNA sequence: TGCGCCAGCAGCTTGGCGGGCCTAGCGGGACACACAGATACGCAGTATTTT. Based on the CDR3 plus reference TRBV5-1 and TRBJ2-3, the full variable domain is KAGVTQTPRYLIKTRGQQVTLSCSPISGHRSVSWYQQTPGQGLQFLFEYFSETQRNKGNFPGRFSGRQFSNSRSEMNVSTLELGDSALYLCASSLAGLAGHTDTQYFGPGTRLTVL.

The J gene is TRBJ2-7, the V gene TRBV30; D ambiguous. Per the germline V gene, CDR1 is GTSNPN and CDR2 is SVGIG (reference sequence). Between the trimmed V and J ends, which lost 2 bases and 5 bases, there was a span of 7 bases. This CDR3 has 11 residues. The CDR3 loop reads CAWSITNEQYF. As DNA, the CDR3 is TGTGCCTGGAGTATAACAAACGAGCAGTACTTC.

The chain recombines TRBV19 with TRBJ2-7, with D hard to call. The CDR3 is 12 residues long. In germline, CDR1 is LNHDA, CDR2 SQIVND (reference sequence). Between the trimmed V and J ends, which lost 3 bases and 2 bases, there was a span of 5 bases. This CDR3 is CASSIPTYEQYF. The DNA for the CDR3 is TGTGCCAGTAGTATCCCTACCTACGAGCAGTACTTC.

Remarks on this clone: This CDR3 is also generated by other DNA sequences in the sample. The chain carries TRBV7-2 and TRBJ1-2; 7 nucleotides match TRBD1. This CDR3 is 13 amino acids long. Germline V gene data show CDR1 as SGHTA and CDR2 as FQGNSA. V shed 1 base, J shed 8 bases, and the junction held 4 bases outside the gene matches. CDR3 nucleotides: TGTGCCAGCAGCTTAGAACAGGGGTACGGCTACACCTTC. Protein sequence: CASSLEQGYGYTF.

The J gene is TRBJ2-7, the V gene TRBV10-3; 7 bases match TRBD1. Germline V gene lookup returns CDR1 ENHRY and CDR2 SYGVKD. The CDR3 is 14 residues long. V was clipped by 6 bases and J by 2 bases; unmatched bases: 7. The DNA for the CDR3 is TGTGCCATCAGAGGAGACAGGGAACCCTACGAGCAGTACTTC. The encoded protein is CAIRGDREPYEQYF.

The chain carries TRBV19 and TRBJ2-3; 7 bases agree with TRBD2. Losses at the gene ends were 2 bases for V and 2 bases for J; bases not matched to a gene: 10. CDR1 LNHDA and CDR2 SQIVND come from the germline V gene (reference sequence). There are 17 residues in the CDR3. The CDR3 DNA reads as TGTGCCAGTAGTATAATGGGAGGGCCGTTTGTCACAGATACGCAGTATTTT. It is translated as CASSIMGGPFVTDTQYF.

The chain joins TRBV2 to TRBJ1-4; no reliable D call. Trimming stripped 5 bases from V and 12 bases from J, with 19 bases between. CDR1 is SNHLY and CDR2 is FYNNEI in the germline V gene. The CDR3 is 14 amino acids. CDR3 region: CASSTLDGLGELFF. The CDR3 DNA reads as TGTGCCAGCAGTACTTTGGACGGACTCGGGGAACTGTTTTTT.